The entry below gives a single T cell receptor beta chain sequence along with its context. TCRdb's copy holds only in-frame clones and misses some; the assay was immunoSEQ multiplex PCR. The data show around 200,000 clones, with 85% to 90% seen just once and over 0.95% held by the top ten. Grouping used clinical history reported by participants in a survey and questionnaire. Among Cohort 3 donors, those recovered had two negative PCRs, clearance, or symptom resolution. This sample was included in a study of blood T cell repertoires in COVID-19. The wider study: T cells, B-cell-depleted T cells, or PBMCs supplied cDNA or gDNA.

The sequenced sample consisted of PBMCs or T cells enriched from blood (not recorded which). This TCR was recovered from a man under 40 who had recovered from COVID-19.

The CDR3 DNA reads as TGTGCCAGCAGCTCTCCCCGAGACAGCGAGACCGGGGAGCTGTTTTTT. Amino acids: CASSSPRDSETGELFF. The chain recombines TRBV9 with TRBJ2-2; possibly TRBD1 for D (5 bases). This CDR3 contains 16 residues. Germline V gene data show CDR1 as SGDLS and CDR2 as YYNGEE. Trimming took off 4 bases at V and 5 bases at J, with 18 bases between the two ends.